The clone carrying this T cell receptor (beta chain) was found a few times. The data originate from a study of T cell changes during pregnancy in multiple sclerosis. The table came from immunoSEQ multiplex PCR; TCRdb's copy has only in-frame clones and leaves some out. The data show about 40,000 clones, about 92% seen once. This specimen consisted of CD8+ T cells from peripheral blood mononuclear cells, obtained in the third trimester of pregnancy. The TCR sequence derives from a female donor with multiple sclerosis, enrolled in a pregnancy study.

CDR3 DNA: TGTGCCAGCAGGCCGATCCGGGACAGGGGGAACACCGGGGAGCTGTTTTTT. This encodes CASRPIRDRGNTGELFF. The chain recombines TRBV7-9 with TRBJ2-2; 10 positions agree with TRBD1. V shed 6 bases and J 1 base; nucleotides not matched to a gene: 8. This CDR3 is 17 amino acids long. Germline CDR1 is SEHNR and CDR2 is FQNEAQ (reference sequence).